These 30 T cell receptor beta chains were all obtained from the same sample, sequenced in a study of blood T cell repertoires in COVID-19. Measured with immunoSEQ multiplex PCR; TCRdb has only the in-frame clones, and not every one. The sample has under 400,000 clones; 90% are singletons. The material sequenced was peripheral blood. The source of these receptors is a man aged 18 to 35 with active or convalescent COVID-19.

This clone is a singleton in its sample. The J gene is TRBJ1-2, the V gene TRBV5-5; a possible D gene is TRBD1 (5 bases). Germline CDR1 reads SGHKS; CDR2 reads YYEKEE (reference sequence). V lost 4 bases and J lost 0, with 10 bases in between. The CDR3 covers 14 residues. The CDR3 loop is CASSVDISNYGYTF. CDR3 in DNA: TGTGCCAGCAGCGTGGACATCTCTAACTATGGCTACACCTTC.

The chain couples TRBV10-3 to TRBJ2-1; perhaps TRBD2 as D (7 bases). The V end was cut by 0 bases, the J end by 7 bases, with 19 bases between. Germline V gene data show CDR1 as ENHRY and CDR2 as SYGVKD. This CDR3 contains 17 residues. As DNA, the CDR3 is TGTGCCATCAGTGAGTCCGGGGGGCGGCCCCTAGGAAATGAGCAGTTCTTC. Amino acids: CAISESGGRPLGNEQFF.

About this clone: The sample carries other DNA sequences with the same CDR3. The gene calls are TRBV7-3 and TRBJ2-3; TRBD2 matches 9 bases. V shed 5 bases and J 1 base; nucleotides not matched to a gene: 1. Germline V gives CDR1 SGHTA, CDR2 FQGTGA. The CDR3 consists of 14 residues. CDR3 residues: CASSPSGGTDTQYF. The CDR3, as DNA: TGTGCCAGCAGCCCTAGCGGGGGCACAGATACGCAGTATTTT.

V is TRBV5-1 and J is TRBJ1-1; perhaps TRBD1 as D (6 bases). The CDR3 totals 13 residues. V shed 2 bases and J shed 4 bases, with 9 bases lying between them. From germline, CDR1 is SGHRS and CDR2 YFSETQ. The CDR3 DNA is TGCGCCAGCAGCTTATGGACAGCCACTGAAGCTTTCTTT. Its translation: CASSLWTATEAFF.

This clone has a single count. At one end, the junction sequence differs from germline, possibly due to a read error. The chain has TRBV25-1 and TRBJ2-3, with TRBD2 matching over 16 bases. Germline V lookup: CDR1 MGHDK, CDR2 SYGVNS. CDR3 length equals 15 residues. The CDR3 here is CASSEAGTSGRATHF. The DNA for the CDR3 is TGTGCCAGCAGTGAAGCAGGGACTAGCGGGAGGGCCACCCATTTT.

The V and J genes are TRBV2 and TRBJ1-5; no clear D. The V gene's germline CDR1 is SNHLY and CDR2 FYNNEI. The CDR3 is made up of 15 amino acids. The chain's CDR3 is CASLEQALSNQPQHF. For the CDR3, the DNA is TGTGCTTCTCTTGAGCAGGCCCTTAGCAATCAGCCCCAGCATTTT.

This chain joins TRBV4-3 and TRBJ2-3, with D tentatively TRBD2 (6 bases). The CDR3 is made up of 16 amino acids. Germline values: CDR1 LGHNA, CDR2 YSLEER. Trimming removed 3 bases from V and 6 bases from J, with 19 bases in between. The CDR3 sequence is CASSQDPTRAPDTQYF. The CDR3 DNA sequence: TGCGCCAGCAGCCAGGACCCGACTAGGGCGCCGGATACGCAGTATTTT.

The CDR3 DNA follows: TGCGCCAGCAGCCAACATGTCGCCCCTAACCAAGAGACCCAGTACTTC. Translation gives CASSQHVAPNQETQYF. The chain links TRBV4-1 to TRBJ2-5, with D uncertain. The V gene's germline CDR1 is MGHRA and CDR2 YSYEKL. V was trimmed by 2 bases and J by 0 bases, leaving 13 bases between them. The CDR3 is made up of 16 amino acids.

This clone was seen repeatedly, ten times or more. The chain recombines TRBV7-2 with TRBJ1-5, with D uncertain. V was trimmed by 3 bases and J by 5 bases, leaving 14 bases between them. The CDR3 is 15 amino acids. CDR1 and CDR2 from the germline V gene are SGHTA and FQGNSA. The CDR3 coding sequence is TGTGCCAGCAGCTTGGACTTCTCATCCGATCAGCCCCAGCATTTT. It translates to CASSLDFSSDQPQHF.

This chain joins TRBV28 and TRBJ2-3; D may be TRBD2 (5 bases). Germline CDR1 is MDHEN and CDR2 is SYDVKM. This CDR3 contains 16 residues. Trimming removed 6 bases from V and 6 bases from J, with 22 bases in between. The CDR3 nucleotides are TGTGCCAGCAGCCAAGAAAATTACCCGGGAAGGGATACGCAGTATTTT. Amino acid sequence: CASSQENYPGRDTQYF.

The chain links TRBV18 to TRBJ2-7, with 9 bases identical to TRBD1. The CDR3 covers 15 residues. The V gene's germline CDR1 is KGHSH and CDR2 LQKENI. J was trimmed by 7 bases and V by 3 bases; bases with no gene match: 10. CDR3 nucleotide sequence: TGTGCCAGCTCACCTACAGGGGGCGTAGCGGGTGAGCAGTACTTC. Its translation is CASSPTGGVAGEQYF.

Comment on this clone: The junction departs from germline at one end; a sequencing error may be responsible. The rearrangement uses TRBV6-2 or TRBV6-3 and TRBJ1-5; 8 bases are shared with TRBD1. This CDR3 has 15 amino acids. CDR1 is MNHEY, CDR2 SVGEGT, per germline. CDR3 amino acids: CASSYSQGAFQPQHF. CDR3 DNA sequence: TGTGCCAGCAGCTACTCGCAGGGGGCGTTTCAGCCCCAGCATTTT.

A remark on this clone: The sample holds other DNA sequences that translate to the same CDR3. The chain uses TRBV19 and TRBJ2-1, with 8 bases that match TRBD2. Germline CDR1 and CDR2: LNHDA and SQIVND (reference sequence). V lost 3 bases and J lost 4; bases outside the gene matches: 2. There are 14 residues in the CDR3. In DNA, the CDR3 is TGTGCCAGTAGTATTTTAGCGGGATACAATGAGCAGTTCTTC. Protein product: CASSILAGYNEQFF.

J is TRBJ2-7 and V is TRBV7-2, with D unclear. This CDR3 is 13 amino acids long. V lost 2 bases and J lost 5, with 10 bases in between. CDR1 is SGHTA and CDR2 is FQGNSA in the germline V gene. CDR3: CASSLIKLDEQYF. The CDR3 nucleotides read TGTGCCAGCAGCTTAATAAAGCTCGACGAGCAGTACTTC.

The CDR3 here is CASGLFQGGASPNTEAFF. The CDR3 bases are TGTGCTAGTGGTTTGTTCCAAGGGGGCGCGAGCCCTAACACTGAAGCTTTCTTT. The chain combines TRBV12-5 with TRBJ1-1, with 7 bases identical to TRBD1. Germline CDR1 reads LGHNT; CDR2 reads FRNRAP. CDR3 length: 18 amino acids. Unmatched junction bases numbered 14, after V lost 2 bases and J lost 2 bases.

CDR3 nucleotide sequence: TGCGCCAGCAGCTTCGGACGGGGAACATCTTATTCCTACGAGCAGTACTTC. It translates to CASSFGRGTSYSYEQYF. V is TRBV5-1 and J is TRBJ2-7, with D possibly TRBD2 on 5 matching bases. V was trimmed by 2 bases and J by 1 base, leaving 19 bases between them. CDR3 length equals 17 residues. Germline lookup yields CDR1 SGHRS and CDR2 YFSETQ.

The chain is built from TRBV24-1 and TRBJ2-5; 9 bases are a match to TRBD1. This CDR3 spans 13 amino acids. CDR1 is KGHDR, CDR2 SFDVKD, per germline. Unmatched junction bases numbered 3, after V lost 7 bases and J lost 4 bases. CDR3 coding DNA: TGTGCCACCAGGGACAGGGGAAGAGAGACCCAGTACTTC. Translated: CATRDRGRETQYF.

The chain recombines TRBV4-2 with TRBJ1-5, with 9 bases aligning to TRBD1. The CDR3 totals 17 residues. Losses at the gene ends were 0 bases for V and 9 bases for J; bases not matched to a gene: 12. CDR1 LGHNA and CDR2 YNFKEQ come from the germline V gene. The CDR3 protein is CASSQDGTGTSSRPQHF. CDR3 in DNA: TGTGCCAGCAGCCAAGACGGGACAGGGACCTCCAGCCGGCCCCAGCATTTT.

This clone came up once. The rearrangement joins TRBV7-2 to TRBJ1-2, with D perhaps TRBD1 (5 bases). The CDR3 runs 14 residues. Trimming took off 4 bases at V and 6 bases at J, with 15 bases between the two ends. Per germline, CDR1 SGHTA and CDR2 FQGNSA. The CDR3 spells CASSWGRDQDGYTF. CDR3 DNA sequence: TGTGCCAGCAGCTGGGGCAGGGATCAAGATGGCTACACCTTC.

The chain is built from TRBV4-3 and TRBJ2-7, with TRBD1 matching 8 bases. V lost 0 bases and J lost 6; bases outside the gene matches: 7. The V gene's germline CDR1 is LGHNA and CDR2 YSLEER. This CDR3 has 15 amino acids. This CDR3 is CASSQDRTGLREQYF. For the CDR3, the DNA is TGCGCCAGCAGCCAAGACCGGACAGGGTTACGCGAGCAGTACTTC.

This clone was seen a few times. The chain carries TRBV27 and TRBJ1-5, with D maybe TRBD1 (5 bases). CDR1 and CDR2 (germline): MNHEY, SMNVEV (reference sequence). Trimming took 6 bases from V and 2 from J, leaving 17 bases between them. The CDR3 runs to 16 residues. The CDR3 DNA reads TGTGCCAGCAGCCCACAAGGGACTATAGGCAATCAGCCCCAGCATTTT. This encodes CASSPQGTIGNQPQHF.

V is TRBV7-6 and J is TRBJ1-1; TRBD1 is a possible D gene (5 bases). V was clipped by 5 bases and J by 8 bases, with 6 bases between them. CDR3 length: 10 residues. Per the germline V gene, CDR1 is SGHVS and CDR2 is FNYEAQ. CDR3 sequence reads: CASSGQEAFF. The CDR3 nucleotides read TGTGCCAGCAGCGGACAAGAAGCTTTCTTT.

This clone was seen more than once but under ten times. V is TRBV28 and J is TRBJ1-1, with D possibly TRBD1 on 6 matching bases. Germline V gene lookup returns CDR1 MDHEN and CDR2 SYDVKM. V was clipped by 5 bases and J by 6 bases, with 16 bases between them. The CDR3 runs 14 residues. CDR3 loop: CASSPPGDWAEAFF. CDR3 DNA: TGTGCCAGCAGTCCACCAGGGGATTGGGCTGAAGCTTTCTTT. Supplemented by reference TRBV28 and TRBJ1-1, the full variable domain reads DVKVTQSSRYLVKRTGEKVFLECVQDMDHENMFWYRQDPGLGLRLIYFSYDVKMKEKGDIPEGYSVSREKKERFSLILESASTNQTSMYLCASSPPGDWAEAFFGQGTRLTVV.

CDR3 bases: TGTGCCAGCAGTTACTCGGCAGGGTTTGGCACCGGGGAGCTGTTTTTT. Translation gives CASSYSAGFGTGELFF. The V call is TRBV6-5, the J call TRBJ2-2; perhaps TRBD1 as D (5 bases). Germline CDR1 is MNHEY and CDR2 is SVGAGI. The CDR3 spans 16 residues. V gave up 0 bases and J gave up 4 bases, with 12 bases separating them.

The chain joins TRBV2 to TRBJ2-7; D remains unclear. Per germline, CDR1 SNHLY and CDR2 FYNNEI. V lost 9 bases and J lost 2, with 14 bases in between. The CDR3 consists of 13 residues. This CDR3 is CARQVYRAYEQYF. CDR3 coding DNA: TGTGCCAGACAAGTCTACAGAGCCTACGAGCAGTACTTC.

The chain has TRBV24-1 and TRBJ2-2; 12 nucleotides align to TRBD1. Germline V CDR1 and CDR2: KGHDR, SFDVKD. V gave up 4 bases and J gave up 5 bases; unmatched junction bases: 7. The CDR3 totals 17 residues. The CDR3 nucleotides are TGTGCCACCAGTGACTATGGGACAGGGGGCTCGACCGGGGAGCTGTTTTTT. Encoded protein: CATSDYGTGGSTGELFF.

V gene TRBV3-1 (or the pseudogene TRBV3-2) combines with J gene TRBJ2-1; 8 bases match TRBD1. The CDR3 is 15 residues long. J was trimmed by 4 bases and V by 4 bases; bases with no gene match: 6. Germline CDR1 reads LGHDT; CDR2 reads YNNKEL (reference sequence). The CDR3: CASSPTGQGYNEQFF. CDR3 nucleotides: TGTGCCAGCAGCCCTACTGGACAGGGATACAATGAGCAGTTCTTC.

The chain combines TRBV6-2 or TRBV6-3 with TRBJ1-5; D is possibly TRBD1 (5 bases). Germline V CDR1 and CDR2: MNHEY, SVGEGT. The V end lost 0 bases, the J end lost 0 bases, and 9 bases lay between the germline ends. This CDR3 contains 16 residues. For the CDR3, the DNA is TGTGCCAGCAGTTACTCGACAGAAGATAGCAATCAGCCCCAGCATTTT. This codes for CASSYSTEDSNQPQHF.

The V and J genes are TRBV7-8 and TRBJ1-5; D is undetermined. The V and J ends lost 8 bases and 6 bases respectively, with 14 bases between them. CDR3 length: 13 residues. Germline V CDR1 and CDR2: SGHVS, FQNEAQ. The CDR3 DNA follows: TGTGCCAGCGGCCGTACAACGGGTCAGCCCCAGCATTTT. It is translated as CASGRTTGQPQHF.

The rearrangement joins TRBV5-1 to TRBJ2-5; D uncertain. The CDR3 contains 16 residues. Trimming shortened V by 1 base and J by 1 base, and 14 bases separated the two germline ends. Germline CDR1 SGHRS, CDR2 YFSETQ. CDR3 sequence: CASSLNPGLRQETQYF. For the CDR3, the DNA is TGCGCCAGCAGCTTGAACCCAGGTCTGCGCCAAGAGACCCAGTACTTC.